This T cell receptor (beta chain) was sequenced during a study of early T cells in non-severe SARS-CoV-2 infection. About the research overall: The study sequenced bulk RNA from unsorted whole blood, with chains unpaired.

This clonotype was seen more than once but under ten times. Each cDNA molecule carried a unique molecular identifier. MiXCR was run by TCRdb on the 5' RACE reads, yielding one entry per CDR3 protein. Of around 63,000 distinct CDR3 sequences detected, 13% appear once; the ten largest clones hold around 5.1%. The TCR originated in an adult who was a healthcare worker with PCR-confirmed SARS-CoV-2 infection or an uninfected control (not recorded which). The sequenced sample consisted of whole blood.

The CDR3, as DNA: TGTGCCAGCAGCGTAGCTGGGACTAGCTACGAGCAGTACTTC. It translates to CASSVAGTSYEQYF. The chain uses TRBV9 and TRBJ2-7; 8 nucleotides align to TRBD2. CDR1 is SGDLS and CDR2 is YYNGEE in the germline V gene. The CDR3 contains 14 residues. With V trimmed by 0 bases and J by 3 bases, 2 bases remained unmatched.